This T cell receptor (beta chain) is drawn from a study of blood T cell repertoires in COVID-19 (dated by TCRdb to 2020 to 2021). Regarding the complete study: Samples covering the acute and convalescent phases of COVID-19 were provided by collaborators in the United States, Italy and Spain. A freely available public database, intended as a resource for researchers studying the immune response to SARS-CoV-2, is where the repertoires were released. Deeply sampled blood TCRbeta repertoires from subjects exposed to, actively infected with, or recovered from COVID-19 were included in the dataset. Samples were obtained from the ongoing ImmuneRACE study (first 160 participants) and from 1,200 or so subjects provided by 6 global collaborators. Sample metadata almost always included a de-identified subject ID, COVID-19 status, age in years and sex. Where HLA class I and class II types were available, the types were taken from metadata supplied by the sample provider, not from assay-based typing. The prospective study material was composed of cDNA or gDNA derived from T cells, B-cell-depleted T cells, or PBMCs. Overall study outcomes, separate from this receptor: How much clinical and demographic metadata was included differed by source and by participant, and the metadata was provided uncurated.

Enrolling through a virtual design, the prospective study's participants ranged in age from about 18 to 89 years and lived across 20 to 30 United States geographic areas. In the prospective study, participants were assigned to cohorts based on the clinical history participants reported in a screening survey and a study questionnaire. ImmuneRACE Cohort 3 recovered participants were defined by two consecutive negative NP/OP PCR tests, healthcare professional clearance, or symptom resolution. Mobile phlebotomists in the prospective study collected whole blood, serum and a nasopharyngeal or oropharyngeal swab from every participant. Prospective study participants could optionally give additional blood draws and questionnaires over an approximately two-month period. Before DNA extraction, prospective study blood samples were shipped either frozen or at room temperature. Points on this clone: Its antigen is still unknown. No much larger clonotype is one base removed from it; base qualities were not supplied.

In the germline V gene, CDR1 corresponds to MDHEN and CDR2 to SYDVKM. The CDR3 covers 14 residues, taking in both the cysteine and the phenylalanine. This entry keeps only the CDR3 DNA: 42 bases, framed from base 1. V and J are trimmed by 6 bases and 2 bases, and the gene matches miss 7 bases of the junction. TCRbeta CDR3 regions were amplified from genomic DNA by means of the immunoSEQ Assay, a bias-controlled multiplex PCR. For the original study's pipeline: The number of nucleated cells in each sample was estimated from the amplification of reference gene primers within the assay. To quantify the absolute abundance of each unique TCRbeta CDR3 rearrangement, sequence reads were collapsed and filtered. Productive Simpson clonality was computed per sample as the square root of Simpson's diversity index over productive rearrangements. TCRdb took over this immuneACCESS table, retaining in-frame rearrangements with V and J assigned. Such tables are incomplete; in checked studies, under half of the missing clones stem from an unresolved V gene, and the remainder is unexplained. The V and J calls and clone size were taken over from that table, and D and trimming were inferred from the DNA. A total of 150,000 to 200,000 clones appear in this sample, almost 85% of them only once. The ten largest clones capture roughly 9.6% of the sample.

The TCR was taken from a man in his fifties who had recovered from COVID-19. The source material was PBMCs or T cells enriched from blood (not recorded which). This chain joins TRBV28 to TRBJ2-7; a stretch of 7 junction bases matches TRBD1. CDR3 protein: CASSTGTAPYEQYF. The nucleotides are TGTGCCAGCAGCACCGGGACAGCACCCTACGAGCAGTACTTC.